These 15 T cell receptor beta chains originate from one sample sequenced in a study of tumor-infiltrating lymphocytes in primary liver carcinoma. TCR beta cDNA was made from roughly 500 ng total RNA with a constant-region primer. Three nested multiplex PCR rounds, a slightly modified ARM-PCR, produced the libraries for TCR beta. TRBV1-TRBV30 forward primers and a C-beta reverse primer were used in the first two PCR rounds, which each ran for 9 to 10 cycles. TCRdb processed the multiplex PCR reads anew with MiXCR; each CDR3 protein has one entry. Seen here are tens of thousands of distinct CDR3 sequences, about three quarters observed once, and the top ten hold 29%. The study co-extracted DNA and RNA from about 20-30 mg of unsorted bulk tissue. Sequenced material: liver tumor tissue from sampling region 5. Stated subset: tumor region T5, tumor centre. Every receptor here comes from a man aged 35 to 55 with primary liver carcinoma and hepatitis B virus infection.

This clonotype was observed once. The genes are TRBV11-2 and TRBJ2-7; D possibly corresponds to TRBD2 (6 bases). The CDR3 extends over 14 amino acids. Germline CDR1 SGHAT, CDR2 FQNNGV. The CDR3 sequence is CTSSLTDSAYEQYF. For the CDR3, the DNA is TGTACTAGCAGCTTAACTGACAGTGCCTACGAGCAGTACTTC.

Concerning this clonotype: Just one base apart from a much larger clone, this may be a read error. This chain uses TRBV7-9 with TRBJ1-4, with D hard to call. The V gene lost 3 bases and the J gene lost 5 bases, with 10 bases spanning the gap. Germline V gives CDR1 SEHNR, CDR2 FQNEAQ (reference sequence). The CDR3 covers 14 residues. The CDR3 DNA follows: TGTGCCAGCAGCTTGTCCAGTGCAAATGAAAAACTGTTTTTT. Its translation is CASSLSSANEKLFF.

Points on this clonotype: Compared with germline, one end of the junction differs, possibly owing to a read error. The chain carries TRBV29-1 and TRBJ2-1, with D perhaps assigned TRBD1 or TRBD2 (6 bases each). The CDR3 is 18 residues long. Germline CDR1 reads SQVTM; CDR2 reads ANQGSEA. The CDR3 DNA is TGTAGCACTGAAGATATCTCGGGGGCTCTCCTACCCTACAATGAGCAGTTCTTC. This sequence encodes CSTEDISGALLPYNEQFF.

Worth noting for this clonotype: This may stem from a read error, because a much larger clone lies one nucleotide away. The CDR3 protein is CASSLAPGWDTEAFF. Here the CDR3 DNA reads TGCGCCAGCAGCTTGGCTCCAGGGTGGGACACTGAAGCTTTCTTT. The rearrangement joins TRBV5-1 to TRBJ1-1, with D possibly TRBD1 on 5 matching bases. V lost 0 bases and J 3 bases, leaving 12 bases between the germline ends. There are 15 residues in the CDR3. CDR1 and CDR2 (germline): SGHRS, YFSETQ. Full variable domain (rest looked up from reference TRBV5-1 and TRBJ1-1): KAGVTQTPRYLIKTRGQQVTLSCSPISGHRSVSWYQQTPGQGLQFLFEYFSETQRNKGNFPGRFSGRQFSNSRSEMNVSTLELGDSALYLCASSLAPGWDTEAFFGQGTRLTVV.

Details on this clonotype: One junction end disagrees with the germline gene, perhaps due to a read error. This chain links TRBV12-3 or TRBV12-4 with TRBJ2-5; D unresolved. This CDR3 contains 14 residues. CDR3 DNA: TGTGCCAGCAGTTTCCCGGCTACTCAGGAGACCCAGCACTTC. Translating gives CASSFPATQETQHF.

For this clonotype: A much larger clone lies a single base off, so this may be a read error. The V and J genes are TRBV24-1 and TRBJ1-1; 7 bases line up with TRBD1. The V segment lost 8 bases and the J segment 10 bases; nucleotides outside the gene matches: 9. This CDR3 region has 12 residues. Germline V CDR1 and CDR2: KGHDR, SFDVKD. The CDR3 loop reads CATISAGGRAFF. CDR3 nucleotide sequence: TGTGCCACCATCTCTGCAGGGGGGAGAGCTTTCTTT.

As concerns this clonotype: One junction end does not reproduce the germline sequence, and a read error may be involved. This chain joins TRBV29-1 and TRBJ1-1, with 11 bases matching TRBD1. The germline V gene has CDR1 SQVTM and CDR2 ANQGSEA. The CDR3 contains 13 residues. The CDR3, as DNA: TGCAGCGTATCGGACAGGGGGCACACTGAAGCTCTCTTT. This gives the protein CSVSDRGHTEALF.

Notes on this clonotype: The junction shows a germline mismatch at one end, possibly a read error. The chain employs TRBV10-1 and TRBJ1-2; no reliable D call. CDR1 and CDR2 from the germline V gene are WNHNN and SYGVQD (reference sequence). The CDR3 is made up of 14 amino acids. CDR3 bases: TGCGCCAGCAGTGATAGCTGTAGGAAAACTGGCTGCACATTC. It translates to CASSDSCRKTGCTF.

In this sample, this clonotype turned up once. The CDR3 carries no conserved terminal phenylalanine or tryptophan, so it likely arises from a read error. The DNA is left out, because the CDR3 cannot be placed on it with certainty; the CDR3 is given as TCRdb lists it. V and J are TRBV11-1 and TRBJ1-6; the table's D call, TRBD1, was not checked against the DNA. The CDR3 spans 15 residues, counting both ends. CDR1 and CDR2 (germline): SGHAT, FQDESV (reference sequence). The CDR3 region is CASSLTAGAGSPSHL.

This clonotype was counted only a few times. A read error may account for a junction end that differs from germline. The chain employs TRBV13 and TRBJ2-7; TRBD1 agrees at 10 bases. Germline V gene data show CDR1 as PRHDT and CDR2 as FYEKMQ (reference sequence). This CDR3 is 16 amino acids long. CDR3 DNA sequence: TGTGCCAACAGCTTAGCGCTGGGACAGGGGCGCTTCCAGCAGTACTTC. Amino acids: CANSLALGQGRFQQYF.

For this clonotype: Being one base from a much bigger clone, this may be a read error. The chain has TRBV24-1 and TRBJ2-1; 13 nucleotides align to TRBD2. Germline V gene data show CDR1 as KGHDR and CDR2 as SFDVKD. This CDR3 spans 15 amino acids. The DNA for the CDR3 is TGTGCCACCAGTGATGATACTAGCGGGAGGGATGAGCAGCTCTTC. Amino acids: CATSDDTSGRDEQLF.

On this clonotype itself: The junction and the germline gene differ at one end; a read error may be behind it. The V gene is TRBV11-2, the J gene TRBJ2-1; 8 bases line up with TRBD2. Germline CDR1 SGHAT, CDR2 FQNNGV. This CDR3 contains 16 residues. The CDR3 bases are TGTGCCAGCAGCATGGATATCGGACTAGCCCTGGGTGAGCGGTTCTTC. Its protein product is CASSMDIGLALGERFF.

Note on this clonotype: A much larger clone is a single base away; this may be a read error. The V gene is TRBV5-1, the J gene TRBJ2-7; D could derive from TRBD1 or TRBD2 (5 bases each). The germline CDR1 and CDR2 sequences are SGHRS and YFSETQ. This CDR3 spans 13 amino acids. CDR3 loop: CASSLGWGNEKYF. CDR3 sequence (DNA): TGCGCCAGCAGCTTGGGGTGGGGGAACGAGAAGTACTTC.

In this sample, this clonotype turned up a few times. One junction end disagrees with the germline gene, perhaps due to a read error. The DNA of the CDR3 is TGTGCCAGCAGCCGTGCTACAAAAGAGGCCCAGTACTTC. It encodes CASSRATKEAQYF. The chain uses TRBV12-3 or TRBV12-4 and TRBJ2-5; no definite D call. The CDR3 runs to 13 residues.

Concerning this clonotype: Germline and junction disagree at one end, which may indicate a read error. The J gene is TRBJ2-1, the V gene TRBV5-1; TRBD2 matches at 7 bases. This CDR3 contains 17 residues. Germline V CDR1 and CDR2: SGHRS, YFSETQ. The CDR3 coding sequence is TGCGCCAGCAACTTGGTTTGGGGGTTGGCGGGAGACAATGAGCAGTTCTTC. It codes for CASNLVWGLAGDNEQFF. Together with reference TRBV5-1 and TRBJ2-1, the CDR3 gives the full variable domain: KAGVTQTPRYLIKTRGQQVTLSCSPISGHRSVSWYQQTPGQGLQFLFEYFSETQRNKGNFPGRFSGRQFSNSRSEMNVSTLELGDSALYLCASNLVWGLAGDNEQFFGPGTRLTVL.